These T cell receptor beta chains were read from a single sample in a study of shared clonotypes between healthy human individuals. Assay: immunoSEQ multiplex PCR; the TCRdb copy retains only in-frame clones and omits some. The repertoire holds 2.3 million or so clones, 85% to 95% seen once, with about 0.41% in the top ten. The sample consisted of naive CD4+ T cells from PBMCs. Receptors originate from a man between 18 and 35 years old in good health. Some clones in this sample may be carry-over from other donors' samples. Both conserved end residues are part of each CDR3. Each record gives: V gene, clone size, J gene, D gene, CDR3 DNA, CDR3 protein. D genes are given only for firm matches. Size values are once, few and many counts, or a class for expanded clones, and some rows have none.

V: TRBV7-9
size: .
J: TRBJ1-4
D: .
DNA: TGTGCCAGCAGCCCACGGGGGGTCGAAAAACTGTTTTTT
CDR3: CASSPRGVEKLFF

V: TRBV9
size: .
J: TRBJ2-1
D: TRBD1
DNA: TGTGCCAGCAGCGTAACACAGGGGAATGAGCAGTTCTTC
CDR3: CASSVTQGNEQFF

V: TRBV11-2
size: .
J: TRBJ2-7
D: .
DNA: TGTGCCAGCAGCTTGCTAGCCCGCTACGAGCAGTACTTC
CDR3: CASSLLARYEQYF

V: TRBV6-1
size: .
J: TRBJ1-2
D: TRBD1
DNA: TGTGCCAGCAGAACGGACAGGGGATTTCTCTATGGCTACACCTTC
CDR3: CASRTDRGFLYGYTF

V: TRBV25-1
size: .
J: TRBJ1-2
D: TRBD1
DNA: TGTGCCAGCAGTGAACCTCTGGACAGGGGTGGCTACACCTTC
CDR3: CASSEPLDRGGYTF

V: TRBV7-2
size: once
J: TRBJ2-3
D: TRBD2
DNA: TGTGCCAGCAGCGTCCGACTAGCGGGAAGCACAGATACGCAGTATTTT
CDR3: CASSVRLAGSTDTQYF

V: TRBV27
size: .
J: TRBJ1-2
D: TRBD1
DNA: TGTGCCAGCAGAAAAACCGGGACAGGGGCCTATGGCTACACCTTC
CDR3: CASRKTGTGAYGYTF

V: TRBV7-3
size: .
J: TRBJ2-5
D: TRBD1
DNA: TGTGCCAGCAGCTTAGAGGCGGGACAGGGCTGGGAGACCCAGTACTTC
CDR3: CASSLEAGQGWETQYF

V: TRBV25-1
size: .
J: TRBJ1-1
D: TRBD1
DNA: TGTGCCAGCAGTGCCGGGACAGTAAGGGCTTTCTTT
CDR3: CASSAGTVRAFF

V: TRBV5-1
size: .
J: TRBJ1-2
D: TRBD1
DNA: TGCGCCAGCAGCTCGAAGGGACAGGGGGCTAATGGCTACACCTTC
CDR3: CASSSKGQGANGYTF

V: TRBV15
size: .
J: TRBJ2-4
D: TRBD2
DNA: TGTGCCACCAGCAGTAGACTAGCCCCGGACATTCAGTACTTC
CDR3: CATSSRLAPDIQYF

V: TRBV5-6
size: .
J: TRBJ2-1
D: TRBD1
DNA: TGTGCCAGCAGCTTGATTGGACAGGGGACCTACAATGAGCAGTTCTTC
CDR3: CASSLIGQGTYNEQFF

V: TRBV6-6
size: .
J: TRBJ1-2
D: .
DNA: TGTGCCAGCAGTCCCCGGACAGTCTATGGCTACACCTTC
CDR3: CASSPRTVYGYTF

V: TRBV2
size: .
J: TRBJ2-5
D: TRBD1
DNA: TGTGCCAGCACCAGGGGGCGCCCCCAGGAGACCCAGTACTTC
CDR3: CASTRGRPQETQYF